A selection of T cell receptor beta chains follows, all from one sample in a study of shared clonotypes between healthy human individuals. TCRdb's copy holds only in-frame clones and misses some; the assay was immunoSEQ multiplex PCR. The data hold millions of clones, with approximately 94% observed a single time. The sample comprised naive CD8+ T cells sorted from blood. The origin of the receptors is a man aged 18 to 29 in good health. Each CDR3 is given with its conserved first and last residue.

cdr3_aa: CASSLGGTQLFF
v_call: TRBV5-6

cdr3_aa: CASSPEGTSELLAKNIQYF
v_call: TRBV5-6

cdr3_aa: CASSQNPHRAYNEKLFF
v_call: TRBV4-3

cdr3_aa: CASSPAIGVVGELFF
v_call: TRBV7-9

cdr3_aa: CASSHQAEKLFF
v_call: TRBV7-6

cdr3_aa: CASSLVGGAGANVLTF
v_call: TRBV27

cdr3_aa: CASSDGSGGTDTQYF
v_call: TRBV10-1

cdr3_aa: CSVGSGGYEQYF
v_call: TRBV29-1

cdr3_aa: CASSEFGIGNTEAFF
v_call: TRBV25-1

cdr3_aa: CASSPTGVNEQFF
v_call: TRBV11-3

cdr3_aa: CASSSKGGGNEETQYF
v_call: TRBV7-2

cdr3_aa: CASSLVLNTEAFF
v_call: TRBV5-4

cdr3_aa: CASSFPEGHQETQYF
v_call: TRBV7-9

cdr3_aa: CASSGPGTGNTEAFF
v_call: TRBV2

cdr3_aa: CASSALDSSYNEQFF
v_call: TRBV28

cdr3_aa: CASSQLPRGYRPQYF
v_call: TRBV6-5

cdr3_aa: CASSEVYYRPSYEQYF
v_call: TRBV2

cdr3_aa: CASSSGLAGFDEQFF
v_call: TRBV7-9

cdr3_aa: CATAETGNYEQYF
v_call: TRBV10-3

cdr3_aa: CASSAGGAPEAFF
v_call: TRBV10-1

cdr3_aa: CASSFNTGELFF
v_call: TRBV5-6

cdr3_aa: CASSLGYGGPGQETQYF
v_call: TRBV7-9

cdr3_aa: CARSVGGLVEKLFF
v_call: TRBV5-3

cdr3_aa: CASSYGVQGEKLFF
v_call: TRBV6-6

cdr3_aa: CASSLQDPGQETQYF
v_call: TRBV5-1

cdr3_aa: CASSINYNEQFF
v_call: TRBV19

cdr3_aa: CASSLEALPNYGYTF
v_call: TRBV7-6

cdr3_aa: CASSIYERVDGYTF
v_call: TRBV19

cdr3_aa: CASSPNADSSGNTIYF
v_call: TRBV6-6

cdr3_aa: CASSQGWASGLNTGELFF
v_call: TRBV4-1

cdr3_aa: CASSQVYGALQHF
v_call: TRBV4-1

cdr3_aa: CASSDLVAPHYEQYF
v_call: TRBV6-5

cdr3_aa: CATSRERVGSEKLFF
v_call: TRBV15

cdr3_aa: CASSYRGRDGYTF
v_call: TRBV7-8

cdr3_aa: CASSQGTGAPSGANVLTF
v_call: TRBV4-1

cdr3_aa: CASTTGTGISYNSPLHF
v_call: TRBV2

cdr3_aa: CASSFGGGEQYF
v_call: TRBV5-6

cdr3_aa: CASSQGPYDYEQYF
v_call: TRBV4-1

cdr3_aa: CASSPTGSTDTQYF
v_call: TRBV4-1

cdr3_aa: CSVEVESYNEQFF
v_call: TRBV29-1

cdr3_aa: CASAGKAQETQYF
v_call: TRBV2

cdr3_aa: CASSSTLASSGYTF
v_call: TRBV13

cdr3_aa: CASSPTDQGLYNSPLHF
v_call: TRBV27

cdr3_aa: CASIQRQKYNEQFF
v_call: TRBV2

cdr3_aa: CASSLAFGGLDSGANVLTF
v_call: TRBV7-9

cdr3_aa: CASSPSYLEDGYTF
v_call: TRBV4-3

cdr3_aa: CASSLASDYEQYF
v_call: TRBV7-6

cdr3_aa: CASSSTRWSYEQYF
v_call: TRBV13

cdr3_aa: CASGSPSGGTYNEQFF
v_call: TRBV12-5

cdr3_aa: CASSGGQVPTDTQYF
v_call: TRBV9

cdr3_aa: CASSVGRFDNEQFF
v_call: TRBV9

cdr3_aa: CASGLAGSSYEQYF
v_call: TRBV12-5

cdr3_aa: CASTPQGARTEAFF
v_call: TRBV6-6

cdr3_aa: CASSFPNGEQFF
v_call: TRBV5-5

cdr3_aa: CASSQVLGGVTSTDTQYF
v_call: TRBV4-3

cdr3_aa: CASSTRRGNYVTDTQYF
v_call: TRBV28

cdr3_aa: CASSQDTGDEQFF
v_call: TRBV4-2